Listed below are T cell receptor beta chains from one sample, sequenced in a study of post-analysis software for immune sequencing data. TCRdb independently ran MiXCR on the PCR reads; one entry per CDR3 protein. The profile shows around 190,000 distinct CDR3 sequences, 25% to 30% of them singletons. The specimen was blood. The source of these receptors is a girl under 18 with multiple sclerosis. CDR3s include the opening cysteine and the closing phenylalanine or tryptophan. A D gene is named only where the DNA matches it firmly. Size is stated for part of the rows, as once, few or many counts, or as a class when the clone is expanded.

>TRBJ2-3|many|NA|TRBV11-2
CASSLYLAEPTDTQYF
TGTGCCAGCAGCTTATACCTTGCGGAACCCACAGATACGCAGTATTTT
>TRBJ2-7|NA|TRBD2|TRBV25-1
CASSEFGGVNEQYF
TGCGCCAGCAGTGAATTTGGGGGGGTGAATGAGCAGTACTTC
>TRBJ2-4|NA|TRBD2|TRBV27
CASSLTSGRAGSTQYF
TGTGCCAGCAGTTTGACTAGCGGGAGGGCCGGAAGCACTCAGTACTTC
>TRBJ2-1|NA|TRBD2|TRBV20-1
CSARDLLGLAGGYNEQFF
TGCAGTGCTAGAGACCTACTGGGACTAGCGGGGGGATACAATGAGCAGTTCTTC
>TRBJ2-1|NA|TRBD2|TRBV5-1
CASSKTSGNEEQFF
TGCGCCAGCAGCAAGACTAGCGGGAATGAAGAGCAGTTCTTC
>TRBJ2-7|few|TRBD2|TRBV27
CASLDYSGNNEQYF
TGTGCCAGCCTTGACTATAGCGGGAACAATGAGCAGTACTTC
>TRBJ2-7|NA|NA|TRBV4-1
CASSQFRDGVYEQYF
TGCGCCAGCAGCCAGTTCCGGGACGGAGTCTACGAGCAGTACTTC
>TRBJ2-1|many|TRBD2|TRBV5-1
CASSYLSGTYNEQFF
TGCGCCAGCAGCTATCTTAGCGGGACCTACAATGAGCAGTTCTTC
>TRBJ2-1|few|TRBD2|TRBV2
CASSRTSGGPVHEQFF
TGTGCCAGCAGTAGGACTAGCGGGGGGCCCGTGCATGAGCAGTTCTTC
>TRBJ1-6|NA|NA|TRBV20-1
CSARDSRAVNSPLHF
TGCAGTGCTAGAGACTCCCGGGCTGTTAATTCACCCCTCCACTTT
>TRBJ1-6|many|NA|TRBV6-2/TRBV6-3
CASRTNSPLHF
TGTGCCAGCAGAACAAATTCACCCCTCCACTTT
>TRBJ2-1|many|NA|TRBV5-1
CASSFEADPTYNEQFF
TGCGCCAGCAGCTTTGAGGCCGATCCGACCTACAATGAGCAGTTCTTC
>TRBJ1-3|NA|NA|TRBV2
CASSVVRSSGNTIYF
TGTGCCAGCAGTGTGGTACGGAGCTCTGGAAACACCATATATTTT
>TRBJ2-7|many|NA|TRBV6-1
CASSQDMKTYEQYF
TGTGCCAGCAGTCAGGACATGAAAACCTACGAGCAGTACTTC
>TRBJ2-7|many|TRBD1|TRBV29-1
CSARDRPAYEQYF
TGCAGCGCTAGGGACAGGCCGGCCTACGAGCAGTACTTC
>TRBJ2-5|many|NA|TRBV20-1
CSARGSWETQYF
TGCAGTGCTAGAGGGTCTTGGGAGACCCAGTACTTC
>TRBJ2-7|NA|TRBD2|TRBV12-3/TRBV12-4
CASSLAGSGGYEQYF
TGTGCCAGCAGTTTGGCGGGTAGCGGGGGGTACGAGCAGTACTTC
>TRBJ1-2|few|TRBD1|TRBV12-3/TRBV12-4
CATEGTGGLWRGGYTF
TGTGCCACCGAAGGGACAGGGGGCTTATGGAGGGGTGGCTACACCTTC
>TRBJ2-3|many|NA|TRBV28
CASRPLRGTDTQYF
TGTGCCAGCAGACCACTTCGCGGCACAGATACGCAGTATTTT
>TRBJ2-7|NA|NA|TRBV20-1
CSARDQQTSYEQYF
TGCAGTGCTAGAGACCAACAGACCTCCTACGAGCAGTACTTC
>TRBJ2-1|few|TRBD2|TRBV28
CASSLLERESSEQFF
TGTGCCAGCAGTTTGCTCGAGCGGGAGAGTAGTGAGCAGTTCTTC
>TRBJ2-1|NA|NA|TRBV28
CASVGGILGQFF
TGTGCCAGTGTCGGCGGGATACTTGGGCAGTTCTTC
>TRBJ1-2|NA|NA|TRBV4-1
CAGSQDWQNYGYTF
TGCGCCGGCAGCCAAGATTGGCAGAACTATGGCTACACCTTC
>TRBJ2-1|many|TRBD2|TRBV15
CATSRGLAAKTEQFF
TGTGCCACCAGCAGGGGACTAGCGGCAAAGACTGAGCAGTTCTTC
>TRBJ1-2|many|NA|TRBV28
CASRDGAVNYGYTF
TGTGCCAGCAGAGACGGGGCAGTAAACTATGGCTACACCTTC
>TRBJ1-5|many|TRBD1|TRBV5-1
CASSLSGTDHQPQHF
TGCGCCAGCAGCTTGTCGGGGACAGACCATCAGCCCCAGCATTTT